This T cell receptor beta chain comes out of a study of blood T cell repertoires in COVID-19. The CDR3 sequence is 19 residues long. Losses at the gene ends were 6 bases for V and 0 bases for J; bases not matched to a gene: 19. Germline V CDR1 and CDR2: ENHRY, SYGVKD. Enrollment of patients from Seattle took place during active infection, with longitudinal follow-up. Profiling relied on immunoSEQ multiplex PCR, and the TCRdb table lists in-frame clones only, not all of them. The sample has about 250,000 clones, approximately 88% seen once. The TCR sequence derives from a woman in her 30s with COVID-19, enrolled during active disease. V and J are TRBV10-3 and TRBJ1-2; 7 bases align to TRBD1. Sequenced: peripheral blood. For the CDR3, the DNA is TGTGCCATCAGCACAAATAGGGACAGCGGAAACAAAGCTAACTATGGCTACACCTTC. Translation: CAISTNRDSGNKANYGYTF.